This T cell receptor beta chain was recorded in a study of OX40 agonist ivuxolimab in advanced cancers. Study context: Enrolled patients in dose escalation had cancers that were hepatocellular carcinoma, melanoma, renal cell or head and neck cancer. Partial responses were achieved by three patients, of whom one had hepatocellular carcinoma and two had cutaneous melanoma.

This clone was recorded a few times. Its specificity is unknown. TCRdb's copy holds only in-frame clones and misses some; the assay was immunoSEQ multiplex PCR. The data show under 20,000 clones, 70% to 90% seen once. Study outcomes and limitations: Clonal expansion among partial responders at 0.1-3.0 mg/kg ranked near the lowest.

The clonotype comes from an adult with an advanced solid tumor such as melanoma, head and neck, liver or kidney cancer. Sequencing was performed on CD4+ or CD8+ T cells sorted from blood, taken in a trial of the OX40 agonist ivuxolimab.

The CDR3 nucleotides are TGTGCCAGCAGTTCAGGGGGCGGCACTGAAGCTTTCTTT. Its translation: CASSSGGGTEAFF. The chain combines TRBV6-5 with TRBJ1-1, with 8 bases identical to TRBD1. J gave up 4 bases and V 4 bases, and 2 bases lay outside the gene matches. Germline CDR1 MNHEY, CDR2 SVGAGI. The CDR3 loop spans 13 amino acids.